Sequencing of this TCR beta chain was carried out in a study of memory CD4+ T cells and cytomegalovirus serostatus. Study results and limitations: Median bootstrapped AUC for CMV status was around 0.96 originally, about 0.9 US-trained.

Profiled with immunoSEQ multiplex PCR; TCRdb holds only in-frame clones, not every one. Of about 61,000 clones listed, around four fifths were seen once; the top ten hold about 1%. Single viable CD3+CD4+CD8-CD45RO+ cells were sorted as the memory CD4+ T cells. Serum IgG to CMV pp150, pp28, p38 and p52 defined serostatus. This clone was counted many times. Antigen unknown. Trimming removed 1 base from V and 3 bases from J; junction bases left unmatched: 6. Germline CDR1 reads MGHDK; CDR2 reads SYGVNS. CDR3 length: 15 residues. This rearrangement joins TRBV25-1 to TRBJ2-7; 7 positions agree with TRBD2. This TCR came from an adult in good health and CMV-seronegative. The material sequenced was memory CD4+ T cells from blood. CDR3 sequence (DNA): TGTGCCAGCAGTGAATTGCGAGCGGGGAGCTACGAGCAGTACTTC. As protein: CASSELRAGSYEQYF.